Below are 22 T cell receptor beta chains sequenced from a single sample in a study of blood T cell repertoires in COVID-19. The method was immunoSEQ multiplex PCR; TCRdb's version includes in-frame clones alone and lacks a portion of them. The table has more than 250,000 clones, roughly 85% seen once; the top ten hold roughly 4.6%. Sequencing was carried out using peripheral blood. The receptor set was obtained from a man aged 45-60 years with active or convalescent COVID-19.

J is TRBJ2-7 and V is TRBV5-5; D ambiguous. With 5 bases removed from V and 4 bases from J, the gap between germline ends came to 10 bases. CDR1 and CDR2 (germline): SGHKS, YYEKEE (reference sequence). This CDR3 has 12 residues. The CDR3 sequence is CASSPGSYEQYF. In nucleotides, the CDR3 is TGTGCCAGCAGTCCCGGTTCTTACGAGCAGTACTTC.

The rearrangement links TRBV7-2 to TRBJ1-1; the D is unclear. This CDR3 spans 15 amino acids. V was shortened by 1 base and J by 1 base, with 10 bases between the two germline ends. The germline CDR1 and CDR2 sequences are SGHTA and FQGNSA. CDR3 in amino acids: CASSLVGGGNTEAFF. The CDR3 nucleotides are TGTGCCAGCAGCTTAGTCGGTGGAGGGAACACTGAAGCTTTCTTT. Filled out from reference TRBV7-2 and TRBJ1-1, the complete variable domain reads GAGVSQSPSNKVTEKGKDVELRCDPISGHTALYWYRQSLGQGLEFLIYFQGNSAPDKSGLPSDRFSAERTGGSVSTLTIQRTQQEDSAVYLCASSLVGGGNTEAFFGQGTRLTVV.

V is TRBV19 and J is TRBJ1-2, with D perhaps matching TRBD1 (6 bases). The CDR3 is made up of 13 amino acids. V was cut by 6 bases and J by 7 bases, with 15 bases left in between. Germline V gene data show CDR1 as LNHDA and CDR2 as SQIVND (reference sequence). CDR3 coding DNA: TGTGCCAGTAGCTTCGGACAGCGCGCTGGCTACACCTTC. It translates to CASSFGQRAGYTF.

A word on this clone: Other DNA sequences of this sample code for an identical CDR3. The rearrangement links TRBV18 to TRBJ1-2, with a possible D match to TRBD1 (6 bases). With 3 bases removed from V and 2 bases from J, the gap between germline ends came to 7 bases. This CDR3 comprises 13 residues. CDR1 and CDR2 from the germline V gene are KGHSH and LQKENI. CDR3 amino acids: CASSPDRNYGYTF. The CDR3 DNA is TGTGCCAGCTCACCGGACAGAAACTATGGCTACACCTTC. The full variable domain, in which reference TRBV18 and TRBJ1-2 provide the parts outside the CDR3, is NAGVMQNPRHLVRRRGQEARLRCSPMKGHSHVYWYRQLPEEGLKFMVYLQKENIIDESGMPKERFSAEFPKEGPSILRIQQVVRGDSAAYFCASSPDRNYGYTFGSGTRLTVV.

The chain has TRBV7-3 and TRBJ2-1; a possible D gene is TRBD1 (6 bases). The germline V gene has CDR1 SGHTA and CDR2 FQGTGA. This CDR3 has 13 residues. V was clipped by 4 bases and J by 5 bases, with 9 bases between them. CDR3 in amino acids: CASSWGPDNEQFF. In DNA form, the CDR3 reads TGTGCCAGCAGCTGGGGGCCCGACAATGAGCAGTTCTTC.

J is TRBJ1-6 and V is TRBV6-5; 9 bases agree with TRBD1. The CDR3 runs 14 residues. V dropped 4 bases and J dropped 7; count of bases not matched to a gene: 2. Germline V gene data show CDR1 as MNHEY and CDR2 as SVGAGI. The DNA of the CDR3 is TGTGCCAGCAGTTTGGACAGGGGAAATTCACCCCTCCACTTT. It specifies CASSLDRGNSPLHF.

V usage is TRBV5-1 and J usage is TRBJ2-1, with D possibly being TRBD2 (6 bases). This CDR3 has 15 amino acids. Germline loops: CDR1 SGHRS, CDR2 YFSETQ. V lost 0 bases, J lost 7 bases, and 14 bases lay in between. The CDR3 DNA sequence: TGCGCCAGCAGCTTGGGTGGCGGGGTTAGGAATGAGCAGTTCTTC. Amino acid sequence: CASSLGGGVRNEQFF.

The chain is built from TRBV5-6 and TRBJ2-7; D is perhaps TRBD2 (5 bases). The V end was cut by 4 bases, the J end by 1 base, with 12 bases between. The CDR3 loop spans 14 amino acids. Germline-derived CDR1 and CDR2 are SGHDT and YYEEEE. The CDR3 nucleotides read TGTGCCAGCAGCGGCCAGCGGAAATCCTACGAGCAGTACTTC. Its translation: CASSGQRKSYEQYF.

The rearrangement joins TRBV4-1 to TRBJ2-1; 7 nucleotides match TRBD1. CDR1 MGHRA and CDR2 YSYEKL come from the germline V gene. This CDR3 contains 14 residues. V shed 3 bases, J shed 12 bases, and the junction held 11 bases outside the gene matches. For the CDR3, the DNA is TGCGCCAGCAGCCAGGCCTCCCGGGACAGCGGGCAGTTCTTC. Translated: CASSQASRDSGQFF.

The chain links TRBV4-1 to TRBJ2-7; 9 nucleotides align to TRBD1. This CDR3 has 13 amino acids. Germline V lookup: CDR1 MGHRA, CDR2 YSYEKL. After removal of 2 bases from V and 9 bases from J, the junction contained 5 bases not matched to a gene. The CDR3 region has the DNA TGCGCCAGCAGCCAAACACAGGGGGCTGTGCAGTACTTC. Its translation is CASSQTQGAVQYF.

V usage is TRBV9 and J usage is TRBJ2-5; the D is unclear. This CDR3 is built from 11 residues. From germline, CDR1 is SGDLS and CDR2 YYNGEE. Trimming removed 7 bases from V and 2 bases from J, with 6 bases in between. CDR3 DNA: TGTGCCAGCGGGCAACAAGAGACCCAGTACTTC. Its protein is CASGQQETQYF.

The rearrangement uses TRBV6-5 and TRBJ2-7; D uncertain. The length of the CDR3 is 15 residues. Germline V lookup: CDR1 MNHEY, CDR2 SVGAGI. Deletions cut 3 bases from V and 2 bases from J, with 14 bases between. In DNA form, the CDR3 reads TGTGCCAGCAGTTATATGTTAGGCGGAACCTACGAGCAGTACTTC. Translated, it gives CASSYMLGGTYEQYF.

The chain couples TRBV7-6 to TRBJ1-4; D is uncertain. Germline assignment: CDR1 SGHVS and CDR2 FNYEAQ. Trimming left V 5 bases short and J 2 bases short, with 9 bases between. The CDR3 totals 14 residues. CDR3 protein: CASSLGRTNEKLFF. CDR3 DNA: TGTGCCAGCAGCCTGGGGAGGACTAATGAAAAACTGTTTTTT.

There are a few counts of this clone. As DNA, the CDR3 is TGTGCCAGCTCAGCGGGAGTACGGAATGAGCAGTTCTTC. This translates into CASSAGVRNEQFF. The V gene is TRBV28, the J gene TRBJ2-1; the match to TRBD2 covers 8 bases. Germline CDR1 is MDHEN and CDR2 is SYDVKM. V trimming: 8 bases; J trimming: 7 bases; junction bases outside the gene matches: 7. The CDR3 consists of 13 residues. Full variable domain (remainder filled in from reference TRBV28 and TRBJ2-1): DVKVTQSSRYLVKRTGEKVFLECVQDMDHENMFWYRQDPGLGLRLIYFSYDVKMKEKGDIPEGYSVSREKKERFSLILESASTNQTSMYLCASSAGVRNEQFFGPGTRLTVL.

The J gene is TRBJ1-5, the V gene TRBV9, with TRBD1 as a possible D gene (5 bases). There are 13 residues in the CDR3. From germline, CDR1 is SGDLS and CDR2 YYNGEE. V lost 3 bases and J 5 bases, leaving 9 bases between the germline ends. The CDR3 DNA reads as TGTGCCAGCAGCGCGACGGGGGATCAGCCCCAGCATTTT. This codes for CASSATGDQPQHF. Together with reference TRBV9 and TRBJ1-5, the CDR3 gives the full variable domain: DSGVTQTPKHLITATGQRVTLRCSPRSGDLSVYWYQQSLDQGLQFLIQYYNGEERAKGNILERFSAQQFPDLHSELNLSSLELGDSALYFCASSATGDQPQHFGDGTRLSIL.

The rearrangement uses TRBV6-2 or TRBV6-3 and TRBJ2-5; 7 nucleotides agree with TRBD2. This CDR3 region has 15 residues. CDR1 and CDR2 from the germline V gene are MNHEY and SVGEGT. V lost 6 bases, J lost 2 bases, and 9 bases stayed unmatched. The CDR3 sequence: CASSHLAEAQETQYF. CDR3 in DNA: TGTGCCAGCAGCCACCTAGCGGAGGCTCAAGAGACCCAGTACTTC.

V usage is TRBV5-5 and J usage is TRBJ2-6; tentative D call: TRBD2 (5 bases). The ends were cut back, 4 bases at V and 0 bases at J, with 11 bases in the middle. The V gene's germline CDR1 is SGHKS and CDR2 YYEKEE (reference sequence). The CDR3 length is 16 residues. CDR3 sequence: CASSRLGVSGANVLTF. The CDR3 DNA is TGTGCCAGCAGCCGACTGGGAGTCTCTGGGGCCAACGTCCTGACTTTC.

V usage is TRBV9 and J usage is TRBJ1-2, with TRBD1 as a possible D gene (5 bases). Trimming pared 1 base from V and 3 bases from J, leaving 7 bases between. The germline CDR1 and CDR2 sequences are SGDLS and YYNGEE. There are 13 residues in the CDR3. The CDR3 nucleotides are TGTGCCAGCAGCGTATCGGGGGACTATGGCTACACCTTC. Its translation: CASSVSGDYGYTF.

CDR3 sequence: CASGPGQLHTGELFF. Written as DNA, the CDR3 is TGTGCTAGTGGTCCGGGACAGCTCCACACCGGGGAGCTGTTTTTT. The V gene is TRBV12-5, the J gene TRBJ2-2; 7 nucleotides align to TRBD1. V shed 5 bases, J shed 3 bases, and the junction held 6 bases outside the gene matches. Germline loops: CDR1 LGHNT, CDR2 FRNRAP. CDR3 length: 15 residues.

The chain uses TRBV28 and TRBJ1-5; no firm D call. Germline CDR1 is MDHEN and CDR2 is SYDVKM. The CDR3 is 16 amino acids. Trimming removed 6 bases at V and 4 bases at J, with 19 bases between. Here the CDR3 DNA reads TGTGCCAGCAGAGCTCGGAGGGTTTCCCTAAATCAGCCCCAGCATTTT. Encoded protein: CASRARRVSLNQPQHF.

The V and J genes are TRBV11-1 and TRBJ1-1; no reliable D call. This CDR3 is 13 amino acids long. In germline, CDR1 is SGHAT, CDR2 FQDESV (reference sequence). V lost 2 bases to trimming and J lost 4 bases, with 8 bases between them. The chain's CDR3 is CASSLIHSTEAFF. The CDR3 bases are TGTGCCAGCAGCTTAATCCATTCCACTGAAGCTTTCTTT. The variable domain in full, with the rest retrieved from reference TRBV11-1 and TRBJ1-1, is EAEVAQSPRYKITEKSQAVAFWCDPISGHATLYWYRQILGQGPELLVQFQDESVVDDSQLPKDRFSAERLKGVDSTLKIQPAELGDSAMYLCASSLIHSTEAFFGQGTRLTVV.

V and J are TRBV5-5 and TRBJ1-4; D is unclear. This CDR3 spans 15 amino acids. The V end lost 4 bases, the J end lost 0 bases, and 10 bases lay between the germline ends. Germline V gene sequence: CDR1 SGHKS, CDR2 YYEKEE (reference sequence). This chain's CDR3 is CASSVAPATNEKLFF. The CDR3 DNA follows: TGTGCCAGCAGCGTGGCTCCTGCAACTAATGAAAAACTGTTTTTT.